One sample yielded the 24 T cell receptor beta chains listed below, sequenced in a study of cytomegalovirus exposure and HLA in healthy donors. With 60 Vbeta and 13 Jbeta primers, the PCR was carried out. Method: immunoSEQ multiplex PCR; TCRdb's copy keeps in-frame clones and lacks some. The repertoire table contains around 110,000 clones. Sequenced material: PBMCs. The receptor set was obtained from a man aged 40-55 years in good health and CMV-seropositive.

This chain uses TRBV5-1 with TRBJ1-4; 7 nucleotides line up with TRBD1. The CDR3 totals 16 residues. Germline V gene sequence: CDR1 SGHRS, CDR2 YFSETQ. After removal of 4 bases from V and 7 bases from J, the junction contained 13 bases not matched to a gene. CDR3 sequence (DNA): TGCGCCAGCAGCCGGAAACGACAGGGTGGAGGTGAAAAACTGTTTTTT. It codes for CASSRKRQGGGEKLFF.

This rearrangement joins TRBV15 to TRBJ1-1, with a weak D call TRBD1 (5 bases). The CDR3 contains 14 residues. CDR1 is LNHNV and CDR2 is YYDKDF in the germline V gene (reference sequence). Trimming pared 3 bases from V and 11 bases from J, leaving 19 bases between. CDR3 nucleotide sequence: TGTGCCACCAGCAGTGAGGGAGGGGTTATAAGGGCTTTCTTT. It specifies CATSSEGGVIRAFF.

CDR3 sequence: CASTREVEQFF. Written as DNA, the CDR3 is TGTGCCAGCACCAGAGAGGTTGAGCAGTTCTTC. The gene calls are TRBV2 and TRBJ2-1; D gene unclear. Trimming took off 7 bases at V and 9 bases at J, with 10 bases between the two ends. This CDR3 is 11 amino acids long. Germline CDR1 and CDR2: SNHLY and FYNNEI.

The gene calls are TRBV7-6 and TRBJ1-5, with TRBD1 as a possible D gene (5 bases). CDR1 and CDR2 (germline): SGHVS, FNYEAQ. V lost 0 bases and J lost 4, with 10 bases in between. CDR3 size: 15 residues. The CDR3 region is CASSLAIGANQPQHF. CDR3 sequence (DNA): TGTGCCAGCAGCTTAGCGATTGGGGCGAATCAGCCCCAGCATTTT.

J is TRBJ2-7 and V is TRBV5-1; the D gene is possibly TRBD2 (5 bases). The CDR3 covers 14 residues. V lost 4 bases to trimming and J lost 0 bases, with 11 bases between them. CDR1 and CDR2 (germline): SGHRS, YFSETQ. The CDR3: CASSLERSSYEQYF. The CDR3 coding sequence is TGCGCCAGCAGCCTAGAGCGGAGCTCCTACGAGCAGTACTTC.

The rearrangement links TRBV28 to TRBJ2-7; D is uncertain. Germline CDR1 reads MDHEN; CDR2 reads SYDVKM. Trimming stripped 4 bases from V and 1 base from J, with 17 bases between. This CDR3 spans 16 amino acids. The CDR3 region is CASSSWTLGGSYEQYF. For the CDR3, the DNA is TGTGCCAGCAGTTCATGGACGCTTGGCGGATCCTACGAGCAGTACTTC.

The chain has TRBV4-1 and TRBJ2-7, with D unclear. CDR3 length: 15 residues. Germline V gene data show CDR1 as MGHRA and CDR2 as YSYEKL. Between the trimmed V and J ends, which lost 2 bases and 0 bases, there was a span of 11 bases. The DNA of the CDR3 is TGCGCCAGCAGCCAAACGGGTTCGAGCTCCTACGAGCAGTACTTC. This sequence encodes CASSQTGSSSYEQYF.

The genes are TRBV15 and TRBJ2-6, with 8 bases identical to TRBD1. The CDR3 runs to 19 residues. With V trimmed by 0 bases and J by 0 bases, 7 bases remained unmatched. Germline V gene sequence: CDR1 LNHNV, CDR2 YYDKDF (reference sequence). Here the CDR3 reads CATSRDDQGAFSGANVLTF. DNA of the CDR3: TGTGCCACCAGCAGAGATGACCAGGGGGCGTTCTCTGGGGCCAACGTCCTGACTTTC.

The rearrangement uses TRBV11-3 and TRBJ2-7, with a possible D match to TRBD2 (7 bases). Trimming stripped 5 bases from V and 5 bases from J, with 16 bases between. Germline V gene data show CDR1 as SGHNT and CDR2 as YENEEA. The CDR3 contains 14 residues. Here the CDR3 reads CASSVGGASHEQYF. The CDR3 region has the DNA TGTGCCAGCAGCGTGGGGGGGGCTTCCCACGAGCAGTACTTC. Using reference TRBV11-3 and TRBJ2-7 for the parts outside the CDR3, the full variable domain is EAGVVQSPRYKIIEKKQPVAFWCNPISGHNTLYWYLQNLGQGPELLIRYENEEAVDDSQLPKDRFSAERLKGVDSTLKIQPAELGDSAVYLCASSVGGASHEQYFGPGTRLTVT.

The rearrangement joins TRBV19 to TRBJ2-1; 14 nucleotides line up with TRBD2. Trimming at V came to 5 bases and at J to 5 bases, leaving 8 bases not matched to a gene. Germline V gene lookup returns CDR1 LNHDA and CDR2 SQIVND (reference sequence). The CDR3 is made up of 17 amino acids. For the CDR3, the DNA is TGTGCCAGTAGTCCCCCGGGACTAGCGGGAGCTGACAATGAGCAGTTCTTC. As protein: CASSPPGLAGADNEQFF.

The chain employs TRBV27 and TRBJ2-1; no clear D gene. Trimming took off 0 bases at V and 3 bases at J, with 9 bases between the two ends. The CDR3 has 15 amino acids. CDR1 is MNHEY, CDR2 SMNVEV, per germline (reference sequence). Here the CDR3 reads CASSLSSSFYNEQFF. CDR3 in DNA: TGTGCCAGCAGTTTATCGTCCAGTTTCTACAATGAGCAGTTCTTC.

The gene calls are TRBV7-9 and TRBJ2-2, with 10 bases lining up with TRBD1. Germline V gene data show CDR1 as SEHNR and CDR2 as FQNEAQ (reference sequence). J lost 5 bases, V lost 4 bases, and 10 bases had no gene match. The CDR3 length is 17 residues. For the CDR3, the DNA is TGTGCCAGCAGCTCTACCCGGACAGGGGGATTTACCGGGGAGCTGTTTTTT. This encodes CASSSTRTGGFTGELFF. The entire variable domain, with the rest obtained from reference TRBV7-9 and TRBJ2-2, is as follows: DTGVSQNPRHKITKRGQNVTFRCDPISEHNRLYWYRQTLGQGPEFLTYFQNEAQLEKSRLLSDRFSAERPKGSFSTLEIQRTEQGDSAMYLCASSSTRTGGFTGELFFGEGSRLTVL.

The chain is built from TRBV5-6 and TRBJ1-1, with TRBD1 matching 9 bases. The CDR3 spans 15 residues. Germline CDR1 SGHDT, CDR2 YYEEEE. J was trimmed by 4 bases and V by 3 bases; bases with no gene match: 7. The CDR3 DNA follows: TGTGCCAGCAGCTCTTCTAGACAGGGGGGCACTGAAGCTTTCTTT. This codes for CASSSSRQGGTEAFF.

This chain connects TRBV14 to TRBJ1-3; D is unresolved. This CDR3 contains 14 residues. The germline CDR1 and CDR2 sequences are SGHDN and FVKESK. Deletions cut 4 bases from V and 0 bases from J, with 7 bases between. CDR3 sequence reads: CASSPLSSGNTIYF. The CDR3, as DNA: TGTGCCAGCAGCCCCTTGAGCTCTGGAAACACCATATATTTT.

V usage is TRBV18 and J usage is TRBJ1-1; no reliable D call. Germline values: CDR1 KGHSH, CDR2 LQKENI. V dropped 8 bases and J dropped 4 bases, with 8 bases sitting between them. The CDR3 is 11 amino acids. This CDR3 is CASGEFTEAFF. For the CDR3, the DNA is TGTGCCAGCGGGGAGTTCACTGAAGCTTTCTTT.

This clone is labeled medium-sized (0.01 to 0.1%) based on frequency. This CDR3 is also generated by other DNA sequences in the sample. The rearrangement joins TRBV6-5 to TRBJ2-7; TRBD1 matches 8 bases. This CDR3 is 12 amino acids long. Per germline, CDR1 MNHEY and CDR2 SVGAGI. Trimming cost V 9 bases and J 5 bases; bases outside gene matches: 6. Here the CDR3 DNA reads TGTGCCAGTCAGGGGGCTGGAAACGAGCAGTACTTC. This encodes CASQGAGNEQYF.

The gene calls are TRBV29-1 and TRBJ2-5; 9 bases agree with TRBD2. The V segment lost 8 bases and the J segment 2 bases; nucleotides outside the gene matches: 9. The germline CDR1 and CDR2 sequences are SQVTM and ANQGSEA. The CDR3 spans 14 residues. DNA of the CDR3: TGCAGCTCTACCCTAGCGGGAAAACAAGAGACCCAGTACTTC. This gives the protein CSSTLAGKQETQYF.

The chain employs TRBV7-9 and TRBJ1-6, with a tentative D call TRBD1 (6 bases). The CDR3 spans 14 residues. Germline V gives CDR1 SEHNR, CDR2 FQNEAQ (reference sequence). Between the trimmed V and J ends, which lost 5 bases and 17 bases, there was a span of 22 bases. DNA for the CDR3: TGTGCCAGCAGCGCTGGACAGCAGGGTATTCACGTCCACTTT. It specifies CASSAGQQGIHVHF.

This chain joins TRBV19 and TRBJ2-5, with 7 bases fitting TRBD2. The V and J ends lost 1 base and 2 bases, in that order; junction bases with no gene match: 7. The CDR3 totals 16 residues. The germline V gene has CDR1 LNHDA and CDR2 SQIVND (reference sequence). The chain's CDR3 is CASSIGGDYRQETQYF. The CDR3 DNA follows: TGTGCCAGTAGTATAGGGGGGGACTACCGACAAGAGACCCAGTACTTC.

The V and J genes are TRBV15 and TRBJ2-4; 7 bases line up with TRBD1. Trimming at V came to 1 base and at J to 2 bases, leaving 8 bases not matched to a gene. CDR1 is LNHNV and CDR2 is YYDKDF in the germline V gene (reference sequence). There are 17 residues in the CDR3. The CDR3: CATSRAGAGGTKNIQYF. The CDR3 DNA reads TGTGCCACCAGCAGAGCCGGGGCAGGGGGAACCAAAAACATTCAGTACTTC.

This rearrangement joins TRBV27 to TRBJ1-5; D ambiguous. Germline lookup yields CDR1 MNHEY and CDR2 SMNVEV (reference sequence). The CDR3 spans 17 residues. Trimming took off 7 bases at V and 0 bases at J, with 19 bases between the two ends. As DNA, the CDR3 is TGTGCCAGCACCTCAACGTGGCTGGTCAATAGCAATCAGCCCCAGCATTTT. Its translation: CASTSTWLVNSNQPQHF.

V usage is TRBV6-5 and J usage is TRBJ1-1, with TRBD1 matching over 8 bases. The junction had 8 bases not matched to a gene; V was cut back by 6 bases and J by 5 bases. Germline values: CDR1 MNHEY, CDR2 SVGAGI. This CDR3 has 14 amino acids. CDR3 region: CASRRQGARTEAFF. The CDR3 coding sequence is TGTGCCAGCAGACGGCAGGGGGCGCGAACTGAAGCTTTCTTT.

The genes are TRBV5-4 and TRBJ1-4; D possibly corresponds to TRBD1 (6 bases). This CDR3 contains 15 residues. Looked up from germline, CDR1 is SGHNT and CDR2 is YYREEE (reference sequence). Trimming shortened V by 4 bases and J by 7 bases, and 17 bases separated the two germline ends. The CDR3 DNA reads as TGTGCCAGCAGCCAGGGGCGAGTTGTGGGTGAAAAACTGTTTTTT. Translating it yields CASSQGRVVGEKLFF.

As DNA, the CDR3 is TGTGCCAGCAGCTCCAGGGGGCGGGGGCCTAATGAAAAACTGTTTTTT. As protein: CASSSRGRGPNEKLFF. The chain is built from TRBV7-2 and TRBJ1-4; TRBD1 agrees at 8 bases. The CDR3 has 16 residues. Trimming at V came to 4 bases and at J to 3 bases, leaving 7 bases not matched to a gene. Germline V lookup: CDR1 SGHTA, CDR2 FQGNSA.